This T cell receptor beta chain derives from a study of shared clonotypes between healthy human individuals. Study summary: Each donor contributed plates that comprised three CD4 naive, three CD4 memory, two CD8 naive and one CD8 memory.

Produced via immunoSEQ multiplex PCR; TCRdb's table is partial and in-frame only. The repertoire holds some 2 million clones, with 95% as singletons. Findings of the study overall: Having only a few donors restricted how much genetic and exposure-history diversity was captured. The authors expected sequencing depth to affect clonotype sharing among donors.

V lost 5 bases and J 6 bases, leaving 20 bases between the germline ends. This CDR3 contains 16 residues. Germline CDR1 MGHDK, CDR2 SYGVNS. Each donor was a Caucasian adult residing in Nashville, Tennessee. Details on this clone: What it recognizes is unknown.

The V and J genes are TRBV25-1 and TRBJ2-1; D is perhaps TRBD1 or TRBD2 (6 bases each). The sequence was collected from a young man in good health. The sample comprised naive CD4+ T cells sorted from blood. Subset in this sample: CD45RA+ positively selected. The CDR3 DNA reads as TGTGCCAGCAGTATTGACAGGCCCGGGGGTGGCAATGAGCAGTTCTTC. This gives the protein CASSIDRPGGGNEQFF.